These 20 T cell receptor beta chains were all obtained from the same sample, sequenced in a study of blood T cell repertoires in COVID-19. Clones were sequenced by immunoSEQ multiplex PCR, and TCRdb holds only the in-frame ones, with some missing. The sample yields about 35,000 clones, 90% seen once. Specimen: peripheral blood. The receptors were sampled from a man of 80 years or more with acute or convalescent COVID-19.

V is TRBV5-1 and J is TRBJ1-1; no clear D gene. The CDR3 is 12 amino acids. Germline lookup yields CDR1 SGHRS and CDR2 YFSETQ. Trimming removed 4 bases at V and 3 bases at J, with 7 bases between. CDR3 coding DNA: TGCGCCAGCAGCGCAGGTGACACTGAAGCTTTCTTT. Residues: CASSAGDTEAFF.

This chain connects TRBV5-1 to TRBJ2-2, with D possibly TRBD2 on 6 matching bases. In germline, CDR1 is SGHRS, CDR2 YFSETQ. This CDR3 region has 16 residues. Trimming shortened V by 7 bases and J by 4 bases, and 20 bases separated the two germline ends. In nucleotides, the CDR3 is TGCGCCAGCTCAGAGACAGCTCCCGGGAGCACCGGGGAGCTGTTTTTT. It is translated as CASSETAPGSTGELFF. The whole variable domain, remainder taken from reference TRBV5-1 and TRBJ2-2, is KAGVTQTPRYLIKTRGQQVTLSCSPISGHRSVSWYQQTPGQGLQFLFEYFSETQRNKGNFPGRFSGRQFSNSRSEMNVSTLELGDSALYLCASSETAPGSTGELFFGEGSRLTVL.

The V call is TRBV18, the J call TRBJ2-6, with unresolved D. The V gene lost 1 base and the J gene lost 2 bases, with 9 bases spanning the gap. CDR3 size: 16 residues. Germline V CDR1 and CDR2: KGHSH, LQKENI. CDR3 nucleotide sequence: TGTGCCAGCTCACCACTTCTGGGCACTGGGGCCAACGTCCTGACTTTC. Translation gives CASSPLLGTGANVLTF.

V and J are TRBV6-1 and TRBJ1-2, with 8 nucleotides matching TRBD1. CDR1 and CDR2 from the germline V gene are MNHNS and SASEGT. Trimming removed 2 bases from V and 4 bases from J; junction bases left unmatched: 3. This CDR3 comprises 14 residues. The DNA of the CDR3 is TGTGCCAGCAGTGAACGGGGACAGGTCTATGGCTACACCTTC. This encodes CASSERGQVYGYTF.

The chain uses TRBV5-1 and TRBJ2-1; D perhaps matches TRBD1 (6 bases). Germline V gene sequence: CDR1 SGHRS, CDR2 YFSETQ. V shed 0 bases and J shed 0 bases, with 7 bases lying between them. The CDR3 length is 15 residues. The CDR3 protein is CASSLGGGSYNEQFF. CDR3 coding DNA: TGCGCCAGCAGCTTGGGAGGGGGCTCCTACAATGAGCAGTTCTTC.

The CDR3 region has the DNA TGTGCCTGGAGGCCTACCGACAGGGCCCCAAGAGCTTTCTTT. Its translation is CAWRPTDRAPRAFF. The chain employs TRBV30 and TRBJ1-1, with TRBD1 identical over 7 bases. Germline CDR1 GTSNPN, CDR2 SVGIG (reference sequence). The CDR3 extends over 14 amino acids. Unmatched junction bases numbered 14, after V lost 3 bases and J lost 10 bases.

The sample holds one count of this clone. This rearrangement joins TRBV15 to TRBJ2-5, with D maybe TRBD2 (6 bases). This CDR3 contains 15 residues. Trimming took off 3 bases at V and 5 bases at J, with 16 bases between the two ends. Per the germline V gene, CDR1 is LNHNV and CDR2 is YYDKDF (reference sequence). CDR3 sequence: CATSSRDFGGETQYF. Here the CDR3 DNA reads TGTGCCACCAGCAGCCGGGACTTCGGCGGGGAGACCCAGTACTTC.

The CDR3 DNA reads TGTGCCAGCTCACCAACGGCGGGGACTGAAGCTTTCTTT. It yields the protein CASSPTAGTEAFF. The gene calls are TRBV18 and TRBJ1-1; D not certain. Per germline, CDR1 KGHSH and CDR2 LQKENI. V was cut by 2 bases and J by 5 bases, with 9 bases left in between. This CDR3 comprises 13 residues.

This clone has a single count. The J gene is TRBJ1-1, the V gene TRBV2; D not resolved. This CDR3 has 15 residues. Trimming pared 2 bases from V and 0 bases from J, leaving 10 bases between. Germline CDR1 SNHLY, CDR2 FYNNEI. CDR3 bases: TGTGCCAGCAGTGAATTGGGCAGGATGAACACTGAAGCTTTCTTT. Translation gives CASSELGRMNTEAFF.

The chain carries TRBV28 and TRBJ2-7; possibly TRBD1 for D (6 bases). CDR3 length equals 13 residues. CDR1 and CDR2 from the germline V gene are MDHEN and SYDVKM. V shed 2 bases and J shed 6 bases, with 11 bases lying between them. CDR3 region: CASSLGGGIEQYF. DNA of the CDR3: TGTGCCAGCAGTTTAGGGGGCGGAATCGAGCAGTACTTC.

The chain is built from TRBV5-1 and TRBJ1-1; 8 nucleotides match TRBD1. J lost 5 bases, V lost 3 bases, and 3 bases had no gene match. This CDR3 spans 13 amino acids. CDR1 is SGHRS, CDR2 YFSETQ, per germline. The CDR3 DNA reads TGCGCCAGCAGCTCACAGGGGGGGACTGAAGCTTTCTTT. Translated: CASSSQGGTEAFF.

The chain combines TRBV2 with TRBJ1-4; 7 positions agree with TRBD1. The CDR3 spans 14 residues. V was pared by 6 bases and J by 14 bases, with 15 bases of the junction left unmatched. Per the germline V gene, CDR1 is SNHLY and CDR2 is FYNNEI. CDR3: CASRERTGTRGLFF. The CDR3 nucleotides read TGTGCCAGCAGAGAAAGGACAGGAACCCGGGGGCTGTTTTTT. The full variable domain, with the rest looked up from reference TRBV2 and TRBJ1-4, is EPEVTQTPSHQVTQMGQEVILRCVPISNHLYFYWYRQILGQKVEFLVSFYNNEISEKSEIFDDQFSVERPDGSNFTLKIRSTKLEDSAMYFCASRERTGTRGLFFGSGTQLSVL.

V usage is TRBV5-8 and J usage is TRBJ1-4; D gene unclear. The germline CDR1 and CDR2 sequences are SGHTS and YDEGEE. Deletions cut 5 bases from V and 0 bases from J, with 11 bases between. This CDR3 contains 15 residues. CDR3 in DNA: TGTGCCAGCAGGCCCCGGGGTACAACTAATGAAAAACTGTTTTTT. As protein: CASRPRGTTNEKLFF. The variable domain in full, completed from reference TRBV5-8 and TRBJ1-4, reads EAGVTQSPTHLIKTRGQQATLRCSPISGHTSVYWYQQALGLGLQFLLWYDEGEERNRGNFPPRFSGRQFPNYSSELNVNALELEDSALYLCASRPRGTTNEKLFFGSGTQLSVL.

The rearrangement joins TRBV4-2 to TRBJ2-3; TRBD1 matches at 9 bases. The V gene's germline CDR1 is LGHNA and CDR2 YNFKEQ. The length of the CDR3 is 18 residues. V was pared by 1 base and J by 6 bases, with 14 bases of the junction left unmatched. The DNA for the CDR3 is TGTGCCAGCAGCCAAGTACGACAGGGGGGCGCCCCGGGGGATACGCAGTATTTT. It specifies CASSQVRQGGAPGDTQYF.

This chain connects TRBV10-3 to TRBJ1-5; TRBD1 matches 7 bases. After removal of 3 bases from V and 1 base from J, the junction contained 9 bases not matched to a gene. CDR3 length: 17 amino acids. Germline V gene data show CDR1 as ENHRY and CDR2 as SYGVKD. CDR3: CAISESRGPTSNQPQHF. The CDR3 DNA reads as TGTGCCATCAGTGAATCAAGGGGGCCAACGAGCAATCAGCCCCAGCATTTT.

This clone was detected only once. The chain recombines TRBV7-3 with TRBJ1-1, with a possible D match to TRBD1 (5 bases). Trimming cost V 2 bases and J 1 base, with 8 bases left between them. Germline V gene lookup returns CDR1 SGHTA and CDR2 FQGTGA. The length of the CDR3 is 14 residues. CDR3 nucleotide sequence: TGTGCCAGCAGCTTAGAAGGGGCGAACACTGAAGCTTTCTTT. The encoded protein is CASSLEGANTEAFF.

The gene calls are TRBV19 and TRBJ1-5; possible D gene TRBD1, 6 bases. Germline values: CDR1 LNHDA, CDR2 SQIVND (reference sequence). Deletions cut 10 bases from V and 6 bases from J, with 16 bases between. The CDR3 has 13 residues. CDR3 bases: TGTGCCACAGGGGAACAGGGCTCTCAGCCCCAGCATTTT. Translation: CATGEQGSQPQHF.

The chain has TRBV9 and TRBJ2-7; weak D call: TRBD2 (5 bases). This CDR3 contains 14 residues. CDR1 SGDLS and CDR2 YYNGEE come from the germline V gene. Between the trimmed V and J ends, which lost 0 bases and 1 base, there was a span of 8 bases. CDR3 sequence: CASSVVASSYEQYF. For the CDR3, the DNA is TGTGCCAGCAGCGTAGTAGCGTCTTCCTACGAGCAGTACTTC. Full variable domain (outside the CDR3, taken from reference TRBV9 and TRBJ2-7): DSGVTQTPKHLITATGQRVTLRCSPRSGDLSVYWYQQSLDQGLQFLIQYYNGEERAKGNILERFSAQQFPDLHSELNLSSLELGDSALYFCASSVVASSYEQYFGPGTRLTVT.

This chain links TRBV29-1 with TRBJ1-2, with no clear D. Deletions cut 6 bases from V and 5 bases from J, with 10 bases between. Germline CDR1 and CDR2: SQVTM and ANQGSEA. The CDR3 totals 11 residues. The CDR3: CSVAEKYGYTF. CDR3 in DNA: TGCAGCGTCGCCGAGAAGTATGGCTACACCTTC.

This chain uses TRBV7-9 with TRBJ2-1; 9 bases line up with TRBD1. The germline gives CDR1 SEHNR, CDR2 FQNEAQ (reference sequence). J lost 7 bases, V lost 4 bases, and 2 bases had no gene match. The CDR3 runs to 13 residues. This CDR3 is CASSSTGGNEQFF. The CDR3, as DNA: TGTGCCAGCAGCTCGACAGGGGGGAATGAGCAGTTCTTC.